Listed below are T cell receptor beta chains from one sample, sequenced in a study of cytomegalovirus exposure and HLA in healthy donors. Libraries were prepared by immunoSEQ multiplex PCR; TCRdb keeps only in-frame clonotypes and omits some of them. The table lists about 120,000 clones, about 10% of them singletons, with just over 4.5% in the top ten. The material sequenced was PBMCs. Source of these receptors: a young woman in good health and CMV-seropositive. CDR3s leave out the opening cysteine and the closing phenylalanine or tryptophan. Clone size is stated in some rows and not others, as once, few, many or a class when expanded.

TRBV10-3,-,TRBJ2-7,AISESNVDRYDEQY
TRBV6-4,-,TRBJ2-3,ASSAGGDTDTQY
TRBV11-2,-,TRBJ1-1,ASSLAPHAGGNTEAF
TRBV27,few,TRBJ2-1,ATKGISGSADEQF
TRBV29-1,-,TRBJ2-7,SVGTPSYEQY
TRBV7-4,-,TRBJ2-7,ASSLPMGGETYEQY
TRBV5-4,-,TRBJ1-1,ASSSRSEAF
TRBV6-5,few,TRBJ2-2,ASRRDRDGELF
TRBV4-1,-,TRBJ2-2,ASSRGAGGWGELF
TRBV14,-,TRBJ1-2,ASSQEDRGYGYT
TRBV28,-,TRBJ2-4,ASSFPRNIQY
TRBV27,medium-sized,TRBJ1-1,ASSLLGGSSITEAF
TRBV13,few,TRBJ1-1,ASGEGIEAF
TRBV6-1,few,TRBJ1-4,ASGTGGGNEKLF
TRBV28,-,TRBJ2-3,ASSFSFTDTQY
TRBV25-1,few,TRBJ1-5,ASRGQINQPQH
TRBV23-1,-,TRBJ2-7,ASSQSWGDPLFYEQY
TRBV27,-,TRBJ1-1,ASSLGTANTEAF
TRBV6-1,-,TRBJ1-1,ASRADWRNTEAF
TRBV28,few,TRBJ2-1,AAGTGAGDEQF
TRBV9,-,TRBJ2-1,ASSDSGSPYNEQF
TRBV5-1,few,TRBJ2-7,ASSLIPSSGGSSYEQY
TRBV5-1,few,TRBJ2-1,ASSLGASGTNEQF
TRBV28,-,TRBJ1-3,ASSWGSDTIY
TRBV5-5,few,TRBJ2-7,ASSLEATGRMAYEQY
TRBV11-2,few,TRBJ1-2,ASSPEQGPYGYT
TRBV19,-,TRBJ1-5,ASSRGHQPQH
TRBV30,few,TRBJ2-3,AWSVQGGTQY
TRBV5-4,few,TRBJ2-1,ASSFGGGPYNEQF
TRBV27,-,TRBJ1-1,ASRTALNTEAF
TRBV6-5,few,TRBJ1-1,ASSAPGQGARAF
TRBV19,-,TRBJ1-1,ASTIGGLNTEAF
TRBV15,-,TRBJ2-3,ATSRDKRETDTQY
TRBV5-4,-,TRBJ1-2,ASSFQGTQAGGYT
TRBV2,-,TRBJ2-6,ASSEWNGQGIRKSSGANVLT
TRBV19,-,TRBJ1-1,ASSSGGNTEAF
TRBV7-8,-,TRBJ2-5,ASSPGQGAYQETQY
TRBV4-1,few,TRBJ2-5,ASSQPAGTGGETQY
TRBV29-1,-,TRBJ2-5,SVRQSQETQY
TRBV19,-,TRBJ1-3,ASSITVSGNTIY
TRBV2,few,TRBJ1-1,ASNPAGVDTEAF